Shown below are 7 T cell receptor beta chains from a single sample sequenced in a study of T cells in Graves' hyperthyroidism and ophthalmopathy. Amplified TCR beta CDR3 regions derived from RNA transcripts. HTBI primers were the set used in a first-round RT-PCR of the TCR CDR3. TCRdb reprocessed the multiplex PCR reads via MiXCR and lists one record per CDR3 protein. The table lists hundreds of thousands of distinct CDR3 sequences, approximately 15% of them singletons. The specimen was blood. Receptors were obtained from a woman in her 30s with Graves' hyperthyroidism.

Many counts were recorded for this clonotype. The CDR3 reads CASSFRQGQETQYF. CDR3 nucleotide sequence: TGTGCCAGCAGTTTCCGGCAAGGCCAAGAGACCCAGTACTTC. The chain employs TRBV12-3 or TRBV12-4 and TRBJ2-5, with D uncertain. With 3 bases removed from V and 1 base from J, the gap between germline ends came to 9 bases. The CDR3 has 14 amino acids.

This clonotype has a count of ten or more. This sequence joins TRBV6-1 and TRBJ2-5, with D maybe TRBD2 (5 bases). The germline V and J ends were trimmed by 2 bases and 5 bases, with 12 bases remaining between them. The CDR3 spans 14 residues. CDR1 is MNHNS and CDR2 is SASEGT in the germline V gene. In DNA, the CDR3 is TGTGCCAGCAGTGAAAACCCCCGAGGGGAGACCCAGTACTTC. It codes for CASSENPRGETQYF.

This clonotype appeared many times. This chain joins TRBV29-1 and TRBJ2-1; 9 bases fit TRBD1. In germline, CDR1 is SQVTM, CDR2 ANQGSEA. The junction had 6 bases not matched to a gene; V was cut back by 5 bases and J by 7 bases. CDR3 length equals 13 residues. DNA for the CDR3: TGCAGCGTTCTACAGGGGGCAGCAAATGAGCAGTTCTTC. Translating it yields CSVLQGAANEQFF.

This clonotype was seen only a few times. The chain uses TRBV11-2 and TRBJ2-5, with 11 bases that match TRBD1. The CDR3 has 13 residues. With V trimmed by 4 bases and J by 6 bases, 1 base remained unmatched. CDR1 and CDR2 from the germline V gene are SGHAT and FQNNGV. CDR3: CASSSDRGQTQYF. The CDR3 DNA follows: TGTGCCAGCAGCTCGGACAGGGGGCAGACCCAGTACTTC.

This clonotype appeared many times. The chain has TRBV7-2 and TRBJ2-5, with 11 bases that match TRBD2. Germline V gene data show CDR1 as SGHTA and CDR2 as FQGNSA. The junction had 5 bases not matched to a gene; V was cut back by 5 bases and J by 3 bases. The length of the CDR3 is 15 residues. CDR3 DNA: TGTGCCAGCAGCCCGCAGACTAGCGGGAAAGAGACCCAGTACTTC. It translates to CASSPQTSGKETQYF.

This clonotype was seen ten or more times. This sequence joins TRBV2 and TRBJ2-1; 15 bases match TRBD2. The CDR3 spans 15 residues. Trimming at V came to 6 bases and at J to 7 bases, leaving 4 bases not matched to a gene. CDR1 and CDR2 (germline): SNHLY, FYNNEI. CDR3 amino acids: CASRGLAGGKNEQFF. CDR3 bases: TGTGCCAGCAGGGGACTAGCGGGAGGAAAAAATGAGCAGTTCTTC.

This clonotype was found many times. V is TRBV18 and J is TRBJ2-7; D tentatively reads TRBD1 or TRBD2 (5 bases each). Germline CDR1 reads KGHSH; CDR2 reads LQKENI. Trimming stripped 0 bases from V and 12 bases from J, with 21 bases between. The CDR3 contains 15 residues. CDR3 residues: CASSPPSAGVSGLYF. The CDR3 DNA reads TGTGCCAGCTCACCACCTAGCGCCGGAGTCTCAGGGCTGTACTTC.